The rows below give T cell receptor beta chains drawn from one sample of a study of Graves' ophthalmopathy and Graves' hyperthyroidism. TCRdb fed the multiplex PCR reads into MiXCR, producing one record per CDR3 protein. The sample holds roughly 500,000 distinct CDR3 sequences; approximately 15% are singletons and the top ten take 9.8%. Material: blood. These receptors were obtained from a woman aged 30 to 39 with Graves' ophthalmopathy. The conserved cysteine and the conserved F or W are not part of the CDR3 here. D genes are given only for firm matches. Clone size is not always given. Where it is, it says once, few, many or a class for expanded clones.

v_gene,d_gene,abundance,CDR3aa
TRBV2,.,many,ASSWDGANVLT
TRBV4-2,.,.,ASSQDSRVSPLH
TRBV27,TRBD2,many,ASSPHSGTYEQY
TRBV7-3,.,.,ASSAEARHEQF
TRBV20-1,TRBD2,.,SARASGGAGETQY
TRBV20-1,.,.,SARGGQGNAGEQY
TRBV7-2,.,.,ASTKDLVGEQY
TRBV27,.,many,ASSRTSNQPQH
TRBV6-1,TRBD1,many,ASSELGTGAYGYT
TRBV19,.,many,ASQALYGYT
TRBV19,.,many,ASSNQAGTEAF
TRBV6-1,TRBD1,many,ASSEFLQGAGQPQH
TRBV15,.,many,ATSRDYGRQPQH
TRBV6-5,TRBD2,many,ASSSDSGRTSSYEQY
TRBV29-1,TRBD1,few,SVGGSTGVGEAF
TRBV28,TRBD1,many,ASSLISRGGQGSNQPQH
TRBV27,TRBD1,.,ASSLSWTGTYGYT
TRBV15,.,many,ATSRGPGGETQY
TRBV5-1,TRBD2,.,ASSLPGLAGGTDTQY
TRBV10-3,.,.,ASAAPFYEQY
TRBV6-1,.,.,ASKGQTQETQY
TRBV28,TRBD1,few,ASSPGTGALFTIY
TRBV20-1,TRBD1,many,SARVGTANQPQH
TRBV12-3/TRBV12-4,.,.,ASSPPPGTQPQH
TRBV7-2,.,many,ASSPGRTSGNTIY
TRBV6-1,TRBD1,many,ASGGTGGIMGEPQH
TRBV7-2,.,many,ASSLGSPGFINSPLH
TRBV6-5,.,.,ASSYSDIQETQY
TRBV20-1,.,many,AGESTEAF
TRBV4-1,.,.,ASSQGRGTQETQY
TRBV28,TRBD2,many,ASSPGTSFYEQY
TRBV5-1,.,.,ASSLSSGSGYEQY
TRBV27,.,.,ASSAPRGGDTEAF
TRBV6-4,.,.,ASSLGYIYEQY
TRBV5-5,TRBD2,few,ASSFSGGANDIQY
TRBV28,TRBD1,many,ASSRTGGGYGYT
TRBV6-5,.,many,ASSYSLGSSYEQY
TRBV6-1,TRBD2,many,ASQTSGSGEQY
TRBV27,.,.,ASSLQAGLPDAF
TRBV25-1,TRBD2,.,ASSPGGGPSQETQY
TRBV15,TRBD1,.,ATSRTGGYEQY
TRBV6-5,.,many,ASSYSSGGGTEAF
TRBV6-1,.,.,ASSTKALNTEAF
TRBV7-8,.,many,ASSFHGGRSHEQY
TRBV5-1,TRBD1,.,ASSLGAGGLTEAF
TRBV12-3/TRBV12-4,TRBD1,many,ASSRDRGYNEQY
TRBV6-5,TRBD1,many,ASSYTGTGINTEAF
TRBV28,TRBD2,many,ASSKLAGGAETQY
TRBV25-1,.,few,ASSVSSVGATEAF
TRBV12-3/TRBV12-4,.,many,ASSWAASTEAF
TRBV28,TRBD1,.,ASLPPSGQGTEAF
TRBV12-3/TRBV12-4,TRBD1,few,ACSFATGGRTGELF
TRBV6-5,TRBD2,many,ASSYPLGGIGYEQY